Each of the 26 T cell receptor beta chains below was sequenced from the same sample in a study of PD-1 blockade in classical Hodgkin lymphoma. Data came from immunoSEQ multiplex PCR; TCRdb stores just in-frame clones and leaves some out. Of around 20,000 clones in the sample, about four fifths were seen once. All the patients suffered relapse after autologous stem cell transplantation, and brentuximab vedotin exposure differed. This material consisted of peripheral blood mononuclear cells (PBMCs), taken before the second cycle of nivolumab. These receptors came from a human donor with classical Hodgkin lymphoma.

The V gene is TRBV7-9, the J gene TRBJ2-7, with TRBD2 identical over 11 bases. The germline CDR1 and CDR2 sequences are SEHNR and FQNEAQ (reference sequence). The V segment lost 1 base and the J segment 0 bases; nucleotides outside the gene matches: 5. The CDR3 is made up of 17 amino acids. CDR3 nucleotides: TGTGCCAGCAGCTTAGTGGTAGCGGGAGGGCCCTCCTACGAGCAGTACTTC. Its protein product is CASSLVVAGGPSYEQYF. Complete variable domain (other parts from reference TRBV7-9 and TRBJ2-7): DTGVSQNPRHKITKRGQNVTFRCDPISEHNRLYWYRQTLGQGPEFLTYFQNEAQLEKSRLLSDRFSAERPKGSFSTLEIQRTEQGDSAMYLCASSLVVAGGPSYEQYFGPGTRLTVT.

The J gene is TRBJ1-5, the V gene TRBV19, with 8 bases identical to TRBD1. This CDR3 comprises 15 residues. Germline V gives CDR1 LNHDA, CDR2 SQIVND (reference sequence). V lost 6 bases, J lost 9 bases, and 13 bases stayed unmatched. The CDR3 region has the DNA TGTGCCAGTAGGCCCGGACAGGGCCAAGGGCGGCCCCAGCATTTT. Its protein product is CASRPGQGQGRPQHF. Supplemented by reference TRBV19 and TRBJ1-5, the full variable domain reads DGGITQSPKYLFRKEGQNVTLSCEQNLNHDAMYWYRQDPGQGLRLIYYSQIVNDFQKGDIAEGYSVSREKKESFPLTVTSAQKNPTAFYLCASRPGQGQGRPQHFGDGTRLSIL.

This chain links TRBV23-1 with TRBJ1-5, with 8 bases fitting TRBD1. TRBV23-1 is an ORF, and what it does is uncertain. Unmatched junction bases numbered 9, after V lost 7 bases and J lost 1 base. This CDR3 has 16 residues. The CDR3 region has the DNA TGCGCCAGCATCCAAGGGCGACAGGGGAGCAATCAGCCCCAGCATTTT. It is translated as CASIQGRQGSNQPQHF.

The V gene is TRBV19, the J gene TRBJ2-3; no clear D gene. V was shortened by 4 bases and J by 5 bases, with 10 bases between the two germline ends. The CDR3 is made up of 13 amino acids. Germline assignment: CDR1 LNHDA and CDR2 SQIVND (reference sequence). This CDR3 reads CASSTLVRDTQYF. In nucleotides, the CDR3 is TGTGCCAGTAGTACGCTTGTAAGAGATACGCAGTATTTT.

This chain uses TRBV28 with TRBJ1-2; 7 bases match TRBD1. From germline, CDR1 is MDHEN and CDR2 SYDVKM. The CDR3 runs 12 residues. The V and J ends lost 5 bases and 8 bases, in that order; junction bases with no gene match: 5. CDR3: CASSLQGRGYTF. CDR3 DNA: TGTGCCAGCAGTCTACAGGGGCGAGGCTACACCTTC.

The CDR3 loop reads CASSQRQRGSQETQYF. DNA for the CDR3: TGTGCCAGCAGCCAGAGGCAGCGGGGGAGCCAAGAGACCCAGTACTTC. The J gene is TRBJ2-5, the V gene TRBV14; 8 bases match TRBD2. The J segment lost 1 base and the V segment lost 3 bases, leaving 7 bases of the junction unmatched. Germline CDR1 reads SGHDN; CDR2 reads FVKESK. The CDR3 is made up of 16 amino acids. The whole variable domain, filled in from reference TRBV14 and TRBJ2-5, reads EAGVTQFPSHSVIEKGQTVTLRCDPISGHDNLYWYRRVMGKEIKFLLHFVKESKQDESGMPNNRFLAERTGGTYSTLKVQPAELEDSGVYFCASSQRQRGSQETQYFGPGTRLLVL.

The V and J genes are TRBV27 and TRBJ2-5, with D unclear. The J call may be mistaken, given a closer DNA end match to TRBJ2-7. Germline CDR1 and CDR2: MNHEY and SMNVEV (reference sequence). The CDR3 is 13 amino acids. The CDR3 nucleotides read TGTGCCAGCAGTTTAGGCCCGTTCTACGAGCAGTACTTC. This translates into CASSLGPFYEQYF.

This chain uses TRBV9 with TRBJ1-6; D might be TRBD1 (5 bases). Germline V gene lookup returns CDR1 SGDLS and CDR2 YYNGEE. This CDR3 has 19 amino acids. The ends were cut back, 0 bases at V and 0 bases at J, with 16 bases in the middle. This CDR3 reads CASSVARDGISSYNSPLHF. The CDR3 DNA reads TGTGCCAGCAGCGTAGCACGGGACGGAATAAGCTCCTATAATTCACCCCTCCACTTT.

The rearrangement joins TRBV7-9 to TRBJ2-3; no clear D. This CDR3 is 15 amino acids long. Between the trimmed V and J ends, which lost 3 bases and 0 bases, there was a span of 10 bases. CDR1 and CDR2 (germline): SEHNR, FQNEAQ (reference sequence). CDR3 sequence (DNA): TGTGCCAGCAGCTTTCAGCAACTTAGCACAGATACGCAGTATTTT. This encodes CASSFQQLSTDTQYF.

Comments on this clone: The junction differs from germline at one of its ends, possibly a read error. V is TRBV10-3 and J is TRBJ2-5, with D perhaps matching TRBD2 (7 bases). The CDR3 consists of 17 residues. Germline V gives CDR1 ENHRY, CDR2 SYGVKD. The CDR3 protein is CASSEEGGRLGGKTQYF. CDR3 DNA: TGTGCCAGCAGTGAAGAGGGGGGGAGACTTGGTGGAAAGACCCAGTACTTC.

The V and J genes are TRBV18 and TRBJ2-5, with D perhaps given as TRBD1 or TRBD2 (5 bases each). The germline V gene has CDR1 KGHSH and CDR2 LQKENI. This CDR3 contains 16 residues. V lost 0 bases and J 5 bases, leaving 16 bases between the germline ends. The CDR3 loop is CASSPPGARVAETQYF. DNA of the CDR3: TGTGCCAGCTCACCACCCGGGGCCCGGGTGGCCGAGACCCAGTACTTC. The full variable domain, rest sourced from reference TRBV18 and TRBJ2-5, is NAGVMQNPRHLVRRRGQEARLRCSPMKGHSHVYWYRQLPEEGLKFMVYLQKENIIDESGMPKERFSAEFPKEGPSILRIQQVVRGDSAAYFCASSPPGARVAETQYFGPGTRLLVL.

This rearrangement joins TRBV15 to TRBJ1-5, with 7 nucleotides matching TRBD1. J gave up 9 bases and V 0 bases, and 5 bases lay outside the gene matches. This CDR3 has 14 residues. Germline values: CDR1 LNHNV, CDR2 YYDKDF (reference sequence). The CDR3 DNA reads TGTGCCACCAGCAGAGACACAGGGGACGGGCCCCAGCATTTT. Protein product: CATSRDTGDGPQHF.

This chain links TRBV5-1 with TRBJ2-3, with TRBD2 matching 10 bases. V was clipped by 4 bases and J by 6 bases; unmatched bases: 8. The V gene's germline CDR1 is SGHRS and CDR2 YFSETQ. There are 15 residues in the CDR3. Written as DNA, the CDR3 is TGCGCCAGCAGCCGCCAGCGGGGGGGCTCGGATACGCAGTATTTT. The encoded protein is CASSRQRGGSDTQYF.

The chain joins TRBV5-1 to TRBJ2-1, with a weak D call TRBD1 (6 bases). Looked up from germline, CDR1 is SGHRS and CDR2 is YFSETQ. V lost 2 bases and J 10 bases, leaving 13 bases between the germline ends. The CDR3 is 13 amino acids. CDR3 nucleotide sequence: TGCGCCAGCAGCTTCTCACAGGGCCGCGAGCAGTTCTTC. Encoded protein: CASSFSQGREQFF.

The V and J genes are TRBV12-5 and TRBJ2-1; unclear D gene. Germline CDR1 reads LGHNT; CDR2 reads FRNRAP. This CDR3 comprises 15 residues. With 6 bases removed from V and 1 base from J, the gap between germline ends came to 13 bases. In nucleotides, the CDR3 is TGTGCTAGTGGGCCCTCGACATCTTCCTACAATGAGCAGTTCTTC. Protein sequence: CASGPSTSSYNEQFF.

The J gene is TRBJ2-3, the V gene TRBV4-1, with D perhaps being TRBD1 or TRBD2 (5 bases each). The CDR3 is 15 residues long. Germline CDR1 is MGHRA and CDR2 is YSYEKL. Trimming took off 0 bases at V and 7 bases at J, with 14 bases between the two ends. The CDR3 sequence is CASSQDGRGPYTQYF. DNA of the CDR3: TGCGCCAGCAGCCAAGACGGACGGGGACCATATACGCAGTATTTT.

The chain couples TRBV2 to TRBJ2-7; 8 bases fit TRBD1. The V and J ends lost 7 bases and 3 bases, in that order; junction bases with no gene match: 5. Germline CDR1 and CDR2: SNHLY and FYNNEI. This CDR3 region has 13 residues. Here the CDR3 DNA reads TGTGCCAGCATGGGGACAGGCGACTACGAGCAGTACTTC. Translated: CASMGTGDYEQYF.

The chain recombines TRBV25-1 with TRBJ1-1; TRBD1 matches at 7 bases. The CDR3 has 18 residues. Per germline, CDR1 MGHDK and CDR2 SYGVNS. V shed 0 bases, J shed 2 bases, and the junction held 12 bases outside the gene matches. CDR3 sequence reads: CASSEYPRPEGANTEAFF. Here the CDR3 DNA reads TGTGCCAGCAGTGAATATCCCCGGCCCGAGGGGGCCAACACTGAAGCTTTCTTT.

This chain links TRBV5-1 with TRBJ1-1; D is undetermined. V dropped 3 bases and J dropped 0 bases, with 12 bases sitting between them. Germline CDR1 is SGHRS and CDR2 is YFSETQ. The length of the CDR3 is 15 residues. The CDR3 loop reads CASSWEVHMNTEAFF. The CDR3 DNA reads TGCGCCAGCAGCTGGGAAGTTCACATGAACACTGAAGCTTTCTTT. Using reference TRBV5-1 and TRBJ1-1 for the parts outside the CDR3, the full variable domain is KAGVTQTPRYLIKTRGQQVTLSCSPISGHRSVSWYQQTPGQGLQFLFEYFSETQRNKGNFPGRFSGRQFSNSRSEMNVSTLELGDSALYLCASSWEVHMNTEAFFGQGTRLTVV.

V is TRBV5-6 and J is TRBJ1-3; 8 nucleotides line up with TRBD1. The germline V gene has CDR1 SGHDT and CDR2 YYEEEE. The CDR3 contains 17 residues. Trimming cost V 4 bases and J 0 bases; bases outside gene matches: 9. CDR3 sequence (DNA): TGTGCCAGCAGCCTTTGGACAGGGCCCTTCTCTGGAAACACCATATATTTT. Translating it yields CASSLWTGPFSGNTIYF.

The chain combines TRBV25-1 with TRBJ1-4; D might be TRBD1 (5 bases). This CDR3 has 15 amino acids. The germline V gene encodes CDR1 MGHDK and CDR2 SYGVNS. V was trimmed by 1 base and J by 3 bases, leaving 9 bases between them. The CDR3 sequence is CASSESGGSNEKLFF. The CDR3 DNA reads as TGTGCCAGCAGTGAATCGGGGGGGTCTAATGAAAAACTGTTTTTT.

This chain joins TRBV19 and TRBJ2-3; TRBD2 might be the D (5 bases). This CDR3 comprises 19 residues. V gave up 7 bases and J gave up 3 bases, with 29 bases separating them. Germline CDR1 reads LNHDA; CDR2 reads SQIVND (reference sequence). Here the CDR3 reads CASKVPSSEADTLTDTQYF. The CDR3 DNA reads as TGTGCCAGTAAAGTCCCTAGCTCCGAGGCAGATACCCTGACAGATACGCAGTATTTT.

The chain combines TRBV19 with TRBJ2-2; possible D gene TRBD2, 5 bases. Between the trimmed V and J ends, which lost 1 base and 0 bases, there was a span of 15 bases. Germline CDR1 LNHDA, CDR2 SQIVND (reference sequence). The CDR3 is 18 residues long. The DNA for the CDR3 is TGTGCCAGTAGTATAGCGGGGATAACTATGACGAACACCGGGGAGCTGTTTTTT. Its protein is CASSIAGITMTNTGELFF.

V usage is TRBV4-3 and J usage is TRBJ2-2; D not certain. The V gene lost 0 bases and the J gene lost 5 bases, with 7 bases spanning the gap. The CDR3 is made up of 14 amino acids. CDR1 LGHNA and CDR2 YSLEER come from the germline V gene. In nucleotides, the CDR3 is TGCGCCAGCAGCCAAGATGCAAGGACCGGGGAGCTGTTTTTT. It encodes CASSQDARTGELFF.

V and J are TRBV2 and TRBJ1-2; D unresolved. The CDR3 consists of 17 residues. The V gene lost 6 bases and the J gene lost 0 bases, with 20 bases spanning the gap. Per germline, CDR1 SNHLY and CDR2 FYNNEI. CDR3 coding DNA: TGTGCCAGCAGACTAACAGTCCTACTACAAGCTAACTATGGCTACACCTTC. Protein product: CASRLTVLLQANYGYTF.

The DNA of the CDR3 is TGTGCCAGCAGTTCGACGGGGGGGGCCAAGCGGGAGCTGTTTTTT. Encoded protein: CASSSTGGAKRELFF. This chain connects TRBV7-2 to TRBJ2-2; 8 nucleotides agree with TRBD2. Trimming at V came to 6 bases and at J to 9 bases, leaving 12 bases not matched to a gene. The germline gives CDR1 SGHTA, CDR2 FQGNSA. The CDR3 length is 15 residues.